This T cell receptor beta chain came from a study of T-cell memory formation after mild COVID-19. One entry per CDR3 protein results from TCRdb running MiXCR on the 5' RACE reads. In the table there are approximately 150,000 distinct CDR3 sequences, roughly 15% of which are singletons. The sequenced sample consisted of PBMCs or a T cell subset sorted from them (not recorded which). The clonotype originates from an adult woman who had mild COVID-19 (a few samples of this study predate the infection). Cell type and time point are not known.

In DNA, the CDR3 is TGTGCCAGCAGTTCGGGCCTAGGTCGGGATCAGCCCCAGCATTTT. It is translated as CASSSGLGRDQPQHF. This chain links TRBV6-5 with TRBJ1-5, with D unresolved. V shed 4 bases and J shed 5 bases, with 15 bases lying between them. The CDR3 contains 15 residues. From germline, CDR1 is MNHEY and CDR2 SVGAGI.